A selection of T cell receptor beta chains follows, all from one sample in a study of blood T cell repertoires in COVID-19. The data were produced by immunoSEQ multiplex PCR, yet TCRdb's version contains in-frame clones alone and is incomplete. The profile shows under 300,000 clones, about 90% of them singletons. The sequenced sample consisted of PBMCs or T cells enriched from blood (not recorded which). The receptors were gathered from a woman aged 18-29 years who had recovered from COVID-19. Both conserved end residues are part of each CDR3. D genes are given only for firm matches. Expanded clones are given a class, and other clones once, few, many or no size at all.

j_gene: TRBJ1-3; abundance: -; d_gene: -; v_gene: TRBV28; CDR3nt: TGTGCCAGCAGTCTATCGACAGGTTCCGGAAACACCATATATTTT; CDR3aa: CASSLSTGSGNTIYF
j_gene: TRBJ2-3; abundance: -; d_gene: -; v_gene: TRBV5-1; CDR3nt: TGCGCCAGCACCCCCACAGGCGGGGCAGATACGCAGTATTTT; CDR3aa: CASTPTGGADTQYF
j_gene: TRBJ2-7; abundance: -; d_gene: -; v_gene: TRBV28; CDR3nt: TGTGCCAGCAGTGGTTGGAAGAGGGTGGGGGAGCAGTACTTC; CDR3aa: CASSGWKRVGEQYF
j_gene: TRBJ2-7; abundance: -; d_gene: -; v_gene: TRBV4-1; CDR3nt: TGCGCCAGCAGCCAAGTCCAAGTGGTCTCGGGGGAGCAGTACTTC; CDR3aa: CASSQVQVVSGEQYF
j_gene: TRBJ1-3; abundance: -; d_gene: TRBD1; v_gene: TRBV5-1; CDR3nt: TGCGCCAGCAGCCCCTACGGGACAGTTGGAAACACCATATATTTT; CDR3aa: CASSPYGTVGNTIYF
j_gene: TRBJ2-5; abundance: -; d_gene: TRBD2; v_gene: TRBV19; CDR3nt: TGTGCCAGTAGTATCCACACATCCCTAGCGGGGGGGCAAGAGACCCAGTACTTC; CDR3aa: CASSIHTSLAGGQETQYF
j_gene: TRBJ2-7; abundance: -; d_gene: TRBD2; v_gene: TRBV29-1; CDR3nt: TGCAGCGTGGCGCGCGGGACTAGCGGTTCCTACGAGCAGTACTTC; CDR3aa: CSVARGTSGSYEQYF
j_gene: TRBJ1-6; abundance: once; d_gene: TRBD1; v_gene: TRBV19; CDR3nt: TGTGCCAGTAGTATGGGACGCTCGACAGGGAGCTCACCCCTCCACTTT; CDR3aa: CASSMGRSTGSSPLHF
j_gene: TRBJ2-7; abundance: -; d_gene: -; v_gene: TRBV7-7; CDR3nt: TGTGCTAGCAGCTTAGGTCCTAGCGTAACCTACGAGCAGTACTTC; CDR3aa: CASSLGPSVTYEQYF
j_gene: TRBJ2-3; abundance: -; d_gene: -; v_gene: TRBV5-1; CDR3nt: TGCGCCAGCAGCTTGGGAACTGATCAGGGCACAGATACGCAGTATTTT; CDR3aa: CASSLGTDQGTDTQYF
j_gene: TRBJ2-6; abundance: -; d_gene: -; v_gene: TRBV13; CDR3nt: TGTGCCAGCAGCTTACGTACAGGGATCGTGGCCAACGTCCTGACTTTC; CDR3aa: CASSLRTGIVANVLTF